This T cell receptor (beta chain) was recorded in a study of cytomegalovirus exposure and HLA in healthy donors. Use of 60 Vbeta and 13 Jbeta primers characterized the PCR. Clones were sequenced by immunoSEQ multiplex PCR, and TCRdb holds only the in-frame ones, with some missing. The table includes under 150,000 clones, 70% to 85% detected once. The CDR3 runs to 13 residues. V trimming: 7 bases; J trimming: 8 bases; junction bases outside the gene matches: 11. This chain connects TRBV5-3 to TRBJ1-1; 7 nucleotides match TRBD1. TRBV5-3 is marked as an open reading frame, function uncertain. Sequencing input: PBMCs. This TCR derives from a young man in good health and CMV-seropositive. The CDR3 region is CARALGRTGEAFF. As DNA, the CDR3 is TGTGCCAGAGCGTTAGGTAGGACAGGAGAAGCTTTCTTT.